One T cell receptor beta chain is described in this entry. This record belongs to a study of T cell responses to AZD1222 COVID-19 vaccine. Study in general: Both about-4-week and about-12-week second-dose recipients were combined.

Sequencing used immunoSEQ multiplex PCR; TCRdb keeps in-frame clones, though not all of them. The data hold 150,000 or so clones, with 90% observed a single time. V dropped 7 bases and J dropped 6; count of bases not matched to a gene: 6. CDR3 length: 14 residues. Per the germline V gene, CDR1 is SNHLY and CDR2 is FYNNEI. This clonotype was obtained from an adult in good health. The chain combines TRBV2 with TRBJ1-2, with TRBD1 matching 12 bases. This specimen was peripheral blood, taken on day 0 of AZD1222 vaccination. CDR3 DNA sequence: TGTGCCAGCAAAGGGACAGGGGGCAGGAATGGCTACACCTTC. It is translated as CASKGTGGRNGYTF. The variable domain in full, with the rest retrieved from reference TRBV2 and TRBJ1-2, is EPEVTQTPSHQVTQMGQEVILRCVPISNHLYFYWYRQILGQKVEFLVSFYNNEISEKSEIFDDQFSVERPDGSNFTLKIRSTKLEDSAMYFCASKGTGGRNGYTFGSGTRLTVV.